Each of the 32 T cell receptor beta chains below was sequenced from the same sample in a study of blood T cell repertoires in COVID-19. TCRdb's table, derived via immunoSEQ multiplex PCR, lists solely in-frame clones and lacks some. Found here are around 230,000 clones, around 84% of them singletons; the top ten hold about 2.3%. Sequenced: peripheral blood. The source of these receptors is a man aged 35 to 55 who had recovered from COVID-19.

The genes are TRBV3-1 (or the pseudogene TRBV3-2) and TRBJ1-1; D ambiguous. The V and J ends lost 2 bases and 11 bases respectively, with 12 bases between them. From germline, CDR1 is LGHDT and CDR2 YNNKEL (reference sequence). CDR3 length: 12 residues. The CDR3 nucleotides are TGTGCCAGCAGCCAACGGTGGGGAGAGGCTTTCTTT. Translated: CASSQRWGEAFF.

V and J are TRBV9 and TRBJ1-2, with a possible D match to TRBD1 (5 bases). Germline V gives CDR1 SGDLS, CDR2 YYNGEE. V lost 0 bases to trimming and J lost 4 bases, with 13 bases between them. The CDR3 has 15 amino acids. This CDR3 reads CASSVGFSTAYGYTF. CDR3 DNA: TGTGCCAGCAGCGTAGGGTTTTCGACAGCCTATGGCTACACCTTC.

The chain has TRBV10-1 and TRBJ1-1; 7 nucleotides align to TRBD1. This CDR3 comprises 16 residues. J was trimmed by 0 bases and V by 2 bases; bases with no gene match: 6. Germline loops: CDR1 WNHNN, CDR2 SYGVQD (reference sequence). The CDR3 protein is CASSEGQAGMNTEAFF. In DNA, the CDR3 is TGCGCCAGCAGTGAGGGACAGGCGGGGATGAACACTGAAGCTTTCTTT.

The CDR3 sequence is CASSSGMYGYTF. The CDR3 DNA reads TGTGCCAGCAGCTCAGGGATGTATGGCTACACCTTC. The rearrangement links TRBV11-2 to TRBJ1-2; a possible D gene is TRBD1 (5 bases). CDR3 length: 12 amino acids. V gave up 4 bases and J gave up 5 bases, with 8 bases separating them. The germline V gene encodes CDR1 SGHAT and CDR2 FQNNGV.

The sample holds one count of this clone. For the CDR3, the DNA is TGTGCCAGCAGCTTGTTTGGCCAGTCGGAGACCCAGTACTTC. Encoded protein: CASSLFGQSETQYF. The chain couples TRBV5-8 to TRBJ2-5, with D unresolved. Trimming removed 1 base at V and 5 bases at J, with 12 bases between. The germline V gene encodes CDR1 SGHTS and CDR2 YDEGEE. This CDR3 is built from 14 residues.

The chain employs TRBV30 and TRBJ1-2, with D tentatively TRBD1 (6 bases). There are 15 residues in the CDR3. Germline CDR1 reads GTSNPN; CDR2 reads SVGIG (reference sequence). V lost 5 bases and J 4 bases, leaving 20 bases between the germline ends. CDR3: CAWGRRGSVPYGYTF. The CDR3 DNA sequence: TGTGCCTGGGGACGCAGGGGAAGCGTTCCCTATGGCTACACCTTC.

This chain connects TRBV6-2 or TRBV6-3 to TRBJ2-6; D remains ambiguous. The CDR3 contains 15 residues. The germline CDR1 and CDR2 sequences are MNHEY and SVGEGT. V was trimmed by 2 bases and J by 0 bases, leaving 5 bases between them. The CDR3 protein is CASSYQSSGANVLTF. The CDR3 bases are TGTGCCAGCAGTTACCAATCCTCTGGGGCCAACGTCCTGACTTTC.

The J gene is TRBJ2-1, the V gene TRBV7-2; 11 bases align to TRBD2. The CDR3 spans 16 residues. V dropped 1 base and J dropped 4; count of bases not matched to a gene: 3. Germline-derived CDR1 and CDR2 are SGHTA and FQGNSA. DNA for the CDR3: TGTGCCAGCAGCTTAGGGACTAGCGGGCCGTACAATGAGCAGTTCTTC. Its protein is CASSLGTSGPYNEQFF. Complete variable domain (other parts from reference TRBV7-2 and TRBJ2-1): GAGVSQSPSNKVTEKGKDVELRCDPISGHTALYWYRQSLGQGLEFLIYFQGNSAPDKSGLPSDRFSAERTGGSVSTLTIQRTQQEDSAVYLCASSLGTSGPYNEQFFGPGTRLTVL.

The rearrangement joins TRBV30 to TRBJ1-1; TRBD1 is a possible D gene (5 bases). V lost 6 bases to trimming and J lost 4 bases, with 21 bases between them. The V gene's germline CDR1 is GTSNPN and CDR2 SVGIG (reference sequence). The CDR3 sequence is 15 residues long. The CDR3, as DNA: TGTGCCTGCAGGTCCGGCGGGGCAGACGGCACTGAAGCTTTCTTT. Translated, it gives CACRSGGADGTEAFF.

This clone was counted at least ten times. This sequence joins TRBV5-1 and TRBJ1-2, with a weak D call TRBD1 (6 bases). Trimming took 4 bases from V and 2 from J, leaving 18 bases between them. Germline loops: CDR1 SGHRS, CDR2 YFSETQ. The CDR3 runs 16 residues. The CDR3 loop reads CASSPTGTTRNYGYTF. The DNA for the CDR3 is TGCGCCAGCAGCCCGACCGGGACAACTAGAAACTATGGCTACACCTTC.

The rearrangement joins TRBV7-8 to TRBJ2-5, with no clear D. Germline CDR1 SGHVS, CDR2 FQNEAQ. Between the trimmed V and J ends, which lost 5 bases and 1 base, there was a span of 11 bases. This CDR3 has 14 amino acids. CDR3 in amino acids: CASSPIQVQETQYF. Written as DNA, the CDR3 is TGTGCCAGCAGCCCTATCCAGGTCCAAGAGACCCAGTACTTC. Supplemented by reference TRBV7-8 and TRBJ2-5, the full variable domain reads GAGVSQSPRYKVAKRGQDVALRCDPISGHVSLFWYQQALGQGPEFLTYFQNEAQLDKSGLPSDRFFAERPEGSVSTLKIQRTQQEDSAVYLCASSPIQVQETQYFGPGTRLLVL.

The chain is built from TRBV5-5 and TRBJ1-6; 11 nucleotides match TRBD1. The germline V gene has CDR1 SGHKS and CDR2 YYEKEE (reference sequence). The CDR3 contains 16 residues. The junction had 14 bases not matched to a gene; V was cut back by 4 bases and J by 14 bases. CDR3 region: CASSALPGQGVQSLHF. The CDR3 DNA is TGTGCCAGCAGCGCTCTACCGGGACAGGGGGTTCAATCCCTCCACTTT. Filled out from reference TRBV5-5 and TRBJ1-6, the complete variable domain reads DAGVTQSPTHLIKTRGQQVTLRCSPISGHKSVSWYQQVLGQGPQFIFQYYEKEERGRGNFPDRFSARQFPNYSSELNVNALLLGDSALYLCASSALPGQGVQSLHFGNGTRLTVT.

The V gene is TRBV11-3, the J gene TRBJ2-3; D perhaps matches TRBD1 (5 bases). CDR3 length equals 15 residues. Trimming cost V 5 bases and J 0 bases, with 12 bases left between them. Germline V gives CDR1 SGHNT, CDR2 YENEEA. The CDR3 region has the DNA TGTGCCAGCAGCCGAGACAGTATAAGCACAGATACGCAGTATTTT. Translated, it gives CASSRDSISTDTQYF. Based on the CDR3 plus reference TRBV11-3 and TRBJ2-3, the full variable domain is EAGVVQSPRYKIIEKKQPVAFWCNPISGHNTLYWYLQNLGQGPELLIRYENEEAVDDSQLPKDRFSAERLKGVDSTLKIQPAELGDSAVYLCASSRDSISTDTQYFGPGTRLTVL.

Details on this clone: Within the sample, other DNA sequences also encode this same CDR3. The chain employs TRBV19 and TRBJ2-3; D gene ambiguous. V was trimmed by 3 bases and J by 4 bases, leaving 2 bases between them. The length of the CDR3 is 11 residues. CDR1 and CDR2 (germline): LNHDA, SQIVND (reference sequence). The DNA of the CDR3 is TGTGCCAGTAGTATCGCAGATACGCAGTATTTT. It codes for CASSIADTQYF.

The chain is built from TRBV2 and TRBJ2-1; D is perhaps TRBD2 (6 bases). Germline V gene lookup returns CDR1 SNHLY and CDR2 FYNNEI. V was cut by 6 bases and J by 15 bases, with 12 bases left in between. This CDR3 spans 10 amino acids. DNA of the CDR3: TGTGCCAGCAGACTAGCTAGTCTGTTCTTC. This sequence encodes CASRLASLFF.

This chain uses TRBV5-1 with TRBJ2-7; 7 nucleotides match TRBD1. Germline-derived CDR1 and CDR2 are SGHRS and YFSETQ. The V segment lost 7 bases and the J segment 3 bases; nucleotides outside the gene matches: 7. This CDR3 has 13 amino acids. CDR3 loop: CASRGDSFYEQYF. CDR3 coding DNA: TGCGCCAGCCGTGGGGACAGTTTCTACGAGCAGTACTTC.

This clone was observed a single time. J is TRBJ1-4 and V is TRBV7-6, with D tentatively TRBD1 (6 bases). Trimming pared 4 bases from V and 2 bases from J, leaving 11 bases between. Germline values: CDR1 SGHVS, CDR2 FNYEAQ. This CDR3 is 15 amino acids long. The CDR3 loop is CASSSIQGTNEKLFF. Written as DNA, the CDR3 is TGTGCCAGCAGCTCCATCCAGGGGACTAATGAAAAACTGTTTTTT.

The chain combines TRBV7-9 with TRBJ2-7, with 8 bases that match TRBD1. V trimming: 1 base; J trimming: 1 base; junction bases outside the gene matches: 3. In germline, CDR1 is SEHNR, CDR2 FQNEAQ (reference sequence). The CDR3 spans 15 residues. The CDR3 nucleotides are TGTGCCAGCAGCTTAGTAGGGACAGGATCCTACGAGCAGTACTTC. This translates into CASSLVGTGSYEQYF.

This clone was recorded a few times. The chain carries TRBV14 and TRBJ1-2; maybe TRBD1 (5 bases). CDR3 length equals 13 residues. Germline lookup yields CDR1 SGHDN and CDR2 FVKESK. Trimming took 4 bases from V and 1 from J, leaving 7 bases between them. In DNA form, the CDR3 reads TGTGCCAGCAGCCCCCAGGGTAACTATGGCTACACCTTC. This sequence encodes CASSPQGNYGYTF.

The DNA for the CDR3 is TGTGCCTGGAAGACTCCGGGACTCGTATACGAGCAGTACTTC. As protein: CAWKTPGLVYEQYF. The chain couples TRBV30 to TRBJ2-7, with D perhaps TRBD2 (6 bases). This CDR3 region has 14 residues. V was pared by 4 bases and J by 4 bases, with 17 bases between. In germline, CDR1 is GTSNPN, CDR2 SVGIG (reference sequence).

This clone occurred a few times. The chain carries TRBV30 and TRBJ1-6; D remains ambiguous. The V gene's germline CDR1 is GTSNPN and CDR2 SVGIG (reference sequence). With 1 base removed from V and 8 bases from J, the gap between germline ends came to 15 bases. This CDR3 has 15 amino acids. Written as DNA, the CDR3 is TGTGCCTGGAGTGGATTAAATGGGCCGGATTCACCCCTCCACTTT. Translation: CAWSGLNGPDSPLHF.

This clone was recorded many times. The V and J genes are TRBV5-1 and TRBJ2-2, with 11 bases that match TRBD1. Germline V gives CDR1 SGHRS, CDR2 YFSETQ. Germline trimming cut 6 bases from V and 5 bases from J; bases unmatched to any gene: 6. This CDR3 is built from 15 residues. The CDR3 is CASISGTGGTGELFF. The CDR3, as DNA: TGCGCCAGCATCTCCGGGACAGGGGGGACCGGGGAGCTGTTTTTT.

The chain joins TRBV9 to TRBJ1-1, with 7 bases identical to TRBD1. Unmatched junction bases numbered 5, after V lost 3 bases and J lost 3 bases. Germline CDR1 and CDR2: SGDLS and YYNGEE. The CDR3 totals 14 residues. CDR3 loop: CASSEQTGYTEAFF. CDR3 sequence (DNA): TGTGCCAGCAGCGAGCAGACAGGGTACACTGAAGCTTTCTTT.

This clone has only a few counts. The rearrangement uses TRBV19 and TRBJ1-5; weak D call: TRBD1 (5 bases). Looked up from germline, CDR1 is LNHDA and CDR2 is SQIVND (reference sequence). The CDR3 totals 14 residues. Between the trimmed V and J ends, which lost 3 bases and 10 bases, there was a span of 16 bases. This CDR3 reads CASSIYSPGPPQHF. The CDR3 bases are TGTGCCAGTAGTATCTACTCCCCAGGGCCTCCCCAGCATTTT.

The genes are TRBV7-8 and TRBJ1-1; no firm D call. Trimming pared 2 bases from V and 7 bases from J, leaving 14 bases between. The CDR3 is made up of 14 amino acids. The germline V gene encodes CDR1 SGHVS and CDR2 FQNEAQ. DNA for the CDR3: TGTGCCAGCAGCTTAAATCCGGGGTGGGGTGAAGCTTTCTTT. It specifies CASSLNPGWGEAFF. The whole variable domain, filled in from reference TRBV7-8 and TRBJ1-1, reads GAGVSQSPRYKVAKRGQDVALRCDPISGHVSLFWYQQALGQGPEFLTYFQNEAQLDKSGLPSDRFFAERPEGSVSTLKIQRTQQEDSAVYLCASSLNPGWGEAFFGQGTRLTVV.

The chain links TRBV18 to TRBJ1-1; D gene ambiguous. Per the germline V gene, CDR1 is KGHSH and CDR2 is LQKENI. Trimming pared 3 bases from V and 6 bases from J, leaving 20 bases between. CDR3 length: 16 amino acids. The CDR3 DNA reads TGTGCCAGCTCACCCCCCGCAGTATTGGTCGGGGCTGAAGCTTTCTTT. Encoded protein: CASSPPAVLVGAEAFF.

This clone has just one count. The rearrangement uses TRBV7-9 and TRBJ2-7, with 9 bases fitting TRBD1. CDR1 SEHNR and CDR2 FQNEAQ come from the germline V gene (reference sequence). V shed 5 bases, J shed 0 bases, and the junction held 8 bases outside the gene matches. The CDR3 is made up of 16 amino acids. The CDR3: CASSTDRGESSYEQYF. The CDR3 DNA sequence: TGTGCCAGCAGCACGGACAGGGGCGAGAGCTCCTACGAGCAGTACTTC.

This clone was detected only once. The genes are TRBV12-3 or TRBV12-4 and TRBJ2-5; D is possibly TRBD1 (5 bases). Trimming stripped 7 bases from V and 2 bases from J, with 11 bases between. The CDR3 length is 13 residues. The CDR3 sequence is CASTQTAQETQYF. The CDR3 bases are TGTGCCAGCACCCAGACAGCTCAAGAGACCCAGTACTTC.

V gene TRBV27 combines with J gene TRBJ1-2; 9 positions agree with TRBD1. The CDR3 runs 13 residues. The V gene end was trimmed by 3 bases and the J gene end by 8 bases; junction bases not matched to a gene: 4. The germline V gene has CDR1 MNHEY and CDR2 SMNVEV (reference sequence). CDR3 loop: CASSFNRGRGYTF. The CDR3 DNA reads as TGTGCCAGCAGTTTCAACAGGGGGCGCGGCTACACCTTC.

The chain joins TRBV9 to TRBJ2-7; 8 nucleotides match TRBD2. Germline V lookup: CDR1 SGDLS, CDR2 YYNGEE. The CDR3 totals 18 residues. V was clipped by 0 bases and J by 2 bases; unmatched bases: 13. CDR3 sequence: CASSVGASGPNRPYEQYF. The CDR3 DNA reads TGTGCCAGCAGCGTAGGGGCTAGCGGGCCAAACCGGCCCTACGAGCAGTACTTC.

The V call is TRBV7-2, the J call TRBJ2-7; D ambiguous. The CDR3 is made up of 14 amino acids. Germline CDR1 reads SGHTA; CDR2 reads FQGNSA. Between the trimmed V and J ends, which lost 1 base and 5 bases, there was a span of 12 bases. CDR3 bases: TGTGCCAGCAGCTTAGTATCCGGTCGCCACGAGCAGTACTTC. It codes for CASSLVSGRHEQYF.

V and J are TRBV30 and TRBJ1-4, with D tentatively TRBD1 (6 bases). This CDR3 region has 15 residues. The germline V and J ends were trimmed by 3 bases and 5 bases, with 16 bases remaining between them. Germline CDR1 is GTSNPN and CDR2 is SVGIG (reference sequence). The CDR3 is CAWSVPGHKNEKLFF. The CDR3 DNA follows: TGTGCCTGGAGCGTACCGGGACATAAGAATGAAAAACTGTTTTTT.